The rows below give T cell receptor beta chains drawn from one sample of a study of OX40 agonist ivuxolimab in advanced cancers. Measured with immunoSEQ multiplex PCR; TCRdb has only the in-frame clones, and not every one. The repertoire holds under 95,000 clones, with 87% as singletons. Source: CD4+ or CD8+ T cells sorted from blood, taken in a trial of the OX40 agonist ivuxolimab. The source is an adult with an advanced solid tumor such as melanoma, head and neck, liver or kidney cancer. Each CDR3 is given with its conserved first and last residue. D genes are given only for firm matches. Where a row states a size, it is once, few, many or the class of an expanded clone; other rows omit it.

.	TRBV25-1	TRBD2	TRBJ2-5	CASSVLGTSDFQETQYF	TGTGCCAGCAGTGTCCTTGGGACTAGCGACTTTCAAGAGACCCAGTACTTC
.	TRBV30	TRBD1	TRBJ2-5	CACRQGLETQYF	TGTGCCTGCCGACAGGGGCTGGAGACCCAGTACTTC
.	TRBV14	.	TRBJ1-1	CASSQGPWQNTEAFF	TGTGCCAGCAGCCAAGGGCCCTGGCAGAACACTGAAGCTTTCTTT
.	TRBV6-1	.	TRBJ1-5	CASSEVVETNQPQHF	TGTGCCAGCAGTGAAGTTGTGGAGACTAATCAGCCCCAGCATTTT
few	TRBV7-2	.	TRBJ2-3	CASSKGAGYGDTQYF	TGTGCCAGCAGCAAGGGTGCGGGATATGGGGATACGCAGTATTTT
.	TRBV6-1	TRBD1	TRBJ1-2	CASDFTGTGDGYTF	TGTGCCAGCGATTTCACCGGGACAGGAGATGGCTACACCTTC
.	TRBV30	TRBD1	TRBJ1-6	CAWSVTGASSYNSPLHF	TGTGCCTGGAGTGTAACAGGGGCGAGCTCCTATAATTCACCCCTCCACTTT
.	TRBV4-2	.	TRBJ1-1	CASSQDKEEAFF	TGTGCCAGCAGCCAAGATAAGGAAGAAGCTTTCTTT
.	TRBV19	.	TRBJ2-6	CASSIAGYSSGANVLTF	TGTGCCAGTAGTATAGCGGGCTACTCCTCTGGGGCCAACGTCCTGACTTTC
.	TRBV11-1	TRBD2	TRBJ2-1	CASSPGVAGDEQFF	TGTGCCAGCAGCCCTGGAGTGGCGGGGGATGAGCAGTTCTTC
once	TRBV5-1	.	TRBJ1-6	CASSLAGGDPLHF	TGCGCCAGCAGCTTGGCGGGGGGAGACCCCCTCCACTTT
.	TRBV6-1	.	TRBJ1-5	CASTRAGSQPQHF	TGTGCCAGCACCCGAGCAGGGTCTCAGCCCCAGCATTTT
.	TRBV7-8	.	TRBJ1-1	CASSLGRQGVAFF	TGTGCCAGCAGCTTAGGTCGGCAGGGAGTAGCTTTCTTT
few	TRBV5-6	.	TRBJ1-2	CASSFSNYGYTF	TGTGCCAGCAGCTTCTCTAACTATGGCTACACCTTC
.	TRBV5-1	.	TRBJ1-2	CASSLVSGPTNYGYTF	TGCGCCAGCAGCTTGGTGTCAGGGCCCACTAACTATGGCTACACCTTC
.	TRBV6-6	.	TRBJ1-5	CASSSAGDYSNQPQHF	TGTGCCAGCAGTTCTGCAGGAGACTATAGCAATCAGCCCCAGCATTTT
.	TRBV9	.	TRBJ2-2	CASSVLVGDTGELFF	TGTGCCAGCAGCGTATTGGTCGGGGACACCGGGGAGCTGTTTTTT
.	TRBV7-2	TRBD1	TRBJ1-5	CASSPGTGFSNQPQHF	TGTGCCAGCAGCCCCGGGACAGGGTTTAGCAATCAGCCCCAGCATTTT
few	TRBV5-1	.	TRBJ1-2	CASSLGNLGNGYTF	TGCGCCAGCAGCTTGGGAAATTTGGGAAATGGCTACACCTTC